These T cell receptor beta chains were read from a single sample in a study of blood T cell repertoires in COVID-19. Here immunoSEQ multiplex PCR was the method, and the copy in TCRdb shows in-frame clones only, minus some. There are 60,000 to 85,000 clones in the sample; around 88% occur only once, and less than 2% lies in the top ten. Sequencing was done on a sample of peripheral blood. Source of these receptors: a woman aged 80 or over with active or convalescent COVID-19. Each CDR3 is given with its conserved first and last residue. Fields, in order: V gene, J gene, CDR3 protein.

v_call: TRBV7-9; j_call: TRBJ2-2; cdr3_aa: CASSRGGGRGPGELFF
v_call: TRBV5-1; j_call: TRBJ2-5; cdr3_aa: CASSRGRGKETQYF
v_call: TRBV30; j_call: TRBJ2-3; cdr3_aa: CAWSVISDTQYF
v_call: TRBV2; j_call: TRBJ2-3; cdr3_aa: CASRPGLGAGPSTDTQYF
v_call: TRBV18; j_call: TRBJ1-4; cdr3_aa: CASSPGQLIANEKLFF
v_call: TRBV30; j_call: TRBJ2-1; cdr3_aa: CAWSQGNGNEQFF
v_call: TRBV9; j_call: TRBJ1-6; cdr3_aa: CASSEDRVNSPLHF
v_call: TRBV5-6; j_call: TRBJ2-7; cdr3_aa: CASSLAWGRSEQYF
v_call: TRBV10-2; j_call: TRBJ2-7; cdr3_aa: CASSRDRGAYEQYF
v_call: TRBV7-9; j_call: TRBJ2-7; cdr3_aa: CASSLVAGTGVEQYF
v_call: TRBV6-6; j_call: TRBJ1-3; cdr3_aa: CASSGSGPGNTIYF
v_call: TRBV5-1; j_call: TRBJ2-3; cdr3_aa: CASSLGVQTSTDTQYF
v_call: TRBV2; j_call: TRBJ1-6; cdr3_aa: CASSEYSHNSPLHF
v_call: TRBV7-8; j_call: TRBJ2-2; cdr3_aa: CATDTSRAGELFF
v_call: TRBV29-1; j_call: TRBJ2-5; cdr3_aa: CSSGGGGTQETQYF